This paragraph covers one T cell receptor beta chain sequence. What it recognizes is unknown. Treatment meaning: oral pan-JAK inhibitor, 5-10 mg twice daily. Alopecia areata patients provided lesional scalp punch biopsies and peripheral blood. The CDR3 consists of 12 residues. V shed 7 bases and J shed 6 bases, with 10 bases lying between them. Germline CDR1 LNHDA, CDR2 SQIVND (reference sequence). The data are from a study of CD8+ T cells in alopecia areata. Looking at the study overall: The study gave treated patients oral tofacitinib at 5 to 10 mg twice daily.

General study points: Sharing of TCRs across patients appeared less clear than in mice, possibly for HLA-related reasons.

Extraction of RNA preceded its reverse transcription into cDNA, which served as the sequencing template. This table comes from immunoSEQ multiplex PCR, and its TCRdb copy is limited to in-frame clones, with some not included. The sample lists about 270,000 clones, around three fifths seen once, with around 0.92% in the top ten. The V and J genes are TRBV19 and TRBJ1-5; D gene unclear. The specimen comprised CD4+ T cells sorted from blood, sampled at week 52, from a patient treated with tofacitinib. This TCR came from a human donor with alopecia areata. The CDR3 protein is CASTGAGQPQHF. CDR3 bases: TGTGCCAGTACCGGAGCGGGTCAGCCCCAGCATTTT.